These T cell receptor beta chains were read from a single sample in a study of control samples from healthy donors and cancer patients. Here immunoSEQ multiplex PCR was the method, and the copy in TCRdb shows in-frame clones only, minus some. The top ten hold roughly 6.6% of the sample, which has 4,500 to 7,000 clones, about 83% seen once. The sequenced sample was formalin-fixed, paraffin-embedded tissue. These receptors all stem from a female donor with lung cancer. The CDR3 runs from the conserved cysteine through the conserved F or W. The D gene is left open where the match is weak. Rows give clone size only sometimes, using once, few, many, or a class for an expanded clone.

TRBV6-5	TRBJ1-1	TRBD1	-	CASRRGTGVGTEAFF	TGTGCCAGCAGAAGGGGGACAGGGGTGGGCACTGAAGCTTTCTTT
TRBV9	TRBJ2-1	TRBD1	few	CASNQARGTDPNEQFF	TGTGCCAGCAACCAAGCGCGAGGGACAGATCCCAATGAGCAGTTCTTC
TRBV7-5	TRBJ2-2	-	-	CARAFPGGTNTGELFF	TGTGCCAGAGCCTTCCCTGGCGGGACGAACACCGGGGAGCTGTTTTTT
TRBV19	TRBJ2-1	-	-	CASSIDPGNEQFF	TGTGCCAGTAGTATAGATCCGGGTAATGAGCAGTTCTTC
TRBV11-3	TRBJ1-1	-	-	CASSFFHETEAFF	TGTGCCAGCAGCTTTTTCCATGAGACTGAAGCTTTCTTT
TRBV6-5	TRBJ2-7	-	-	CASIPDGSFGEQYF	TGTGCCAGCATCCCGGACGGTTCTTTCGGCGAGCAGTACTTC
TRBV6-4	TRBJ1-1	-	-	CASSEKPGLGTEAFF	TGTGCCAGCAGTGAAAAGCCGGGGCTCGGCACTGAAGCTTTCTTT
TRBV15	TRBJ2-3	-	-	CATTSPELTDTQYF	TGTGCCACCACCAGCCCCGAACTCACAGATACGCAGTATTTT
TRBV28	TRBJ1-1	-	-	CASSLLGPGEAFF	TGTGCCAGCAGTTTATTGGGGCCAGGGGAAGCTTTCTTT
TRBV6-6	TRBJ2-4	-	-	CASSYGGYIQYF	TGTGCCAGCAGTTACGGGGGTTACATTCAGTACTTC
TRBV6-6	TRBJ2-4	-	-	CASSYGSPGIQYF	TGTGCCAGCAGTTACGGTTCGCCGGGAATTCAGTACTTC
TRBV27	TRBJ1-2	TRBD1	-	CASSGGDRVSGYTF	TGTGCCAGCAGTGGGGGGGACAGGGTGTCGGGCTACACCTTC
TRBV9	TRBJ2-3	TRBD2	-	CASSVGAGGVTDTQYF	TGTGCCAGCAGCGTAGGGGCGGGAGGGGTCACAGATACGCAGTATTTT
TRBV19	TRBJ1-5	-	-	CASSIPSLDQPQHF	TGTGCCAGTAGTATACCGTCCCTGGATCAGCCCCAGCATTTT
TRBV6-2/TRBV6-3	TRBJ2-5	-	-	CASSYSNGLGETQYF	TGTGCCAGCAGTTACTCCAATGGCCTGGGGGAGACCCAGTACTTC
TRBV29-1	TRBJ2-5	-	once	CSVVEGGSGTQYF	TGCAGCGTTGTTGAGGGGGGTTCCGGGACCCAGTACTTC
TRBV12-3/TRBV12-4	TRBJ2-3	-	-	CASRTLFTDTQYF	TGTGCCAGCAGGACACTATTCACAGATACGCAGTATTTT
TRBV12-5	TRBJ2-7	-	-	CASGLAGPLEQYF	TGTGCTAGTGGTTTGGCCGGGCCTCTCGAGCAGTACTTC
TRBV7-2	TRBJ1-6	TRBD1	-	CASRATGLNSPLHF	TGTGCCAGCAGGGCGACAGGGCTTAATTCACCCCTCCACTTT
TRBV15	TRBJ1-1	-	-	CATSRDTYTEAFF	TGTGCCACCAGCAGGGATACGTACACTGAAGCTTTCTTT
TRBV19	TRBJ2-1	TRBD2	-	CASSIPAAGAAEQFF	TGTGCCAGTAGTATACCAGCAGCGGGAGCGGCTGAGCAGTTCTTC
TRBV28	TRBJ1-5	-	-	CASSSNVAGNSNQPQHF	TGTGCCAGCAGTTCGAATGTGGCCGGTAATAGCAATCAGCCCCAGCATTTT
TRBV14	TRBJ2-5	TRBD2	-	CASSRGLAGGQETQYF	TGTGCCAGCAGCCGAGGACTAGCGGGGGGACAAGAGACCCAGTACTTC
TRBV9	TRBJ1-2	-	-	CASSVADNSNYGYTF	TGTGCCAGCAGCGTAGCTGACAATTCTAACTATGGCTACACCTTC
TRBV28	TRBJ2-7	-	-	CASSTPGHPNEQYF	TGTGCCAGCAGCACCCCGGGACACCCGAACGAGCAGTACTTC
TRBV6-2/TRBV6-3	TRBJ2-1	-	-	CASRLEGSSYNEQFF	TGTGCCAGCCGCCTGGAGGGCAGCTCCTACAATGAGCAGTTCTTC
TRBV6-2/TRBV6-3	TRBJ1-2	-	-	CASSYHITGRDYGYTF	TGTGCCAGCAGTTACCATATAACAGGGCGAGACTATGGCTACACCTTC
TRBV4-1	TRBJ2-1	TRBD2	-	CASSQDSTTSGYFNEQFF	TGCGCCAGCAGCCAAGATTCGACGACTAGCGGATACTTCAATGAGCAGTTCTTC
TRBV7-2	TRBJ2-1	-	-	CASSFGLRTDEQFF	TGTGCCAGCAGCTTCGGACTTAGGACAGATGAGCAGTTCTTC
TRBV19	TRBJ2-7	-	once	CASSRTAAYEQYF	TGTGCCAGTAGCCGGACCGCAGCCTACGAGCAGTACTTC
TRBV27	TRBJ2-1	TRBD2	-	CASSLNPGTSGRGDEQFF	TGTGCCAGCAGTCTGAACCCCGGGACTAGCGGGAGAGGAGATGAGCAGTTCTTC
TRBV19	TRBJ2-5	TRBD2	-	CASSNNAAAGGPQTQYF	TGTGCCAGTAGCAACAATGCCGCCGCGGGAGGGCCGCAGACCCAGTACTTC
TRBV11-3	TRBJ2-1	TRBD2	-	CASSLGLAGSYEQFF	TGTGCCAGCAGCTTGGGACTAGCGGGAAGCTATGAGCAGTTCTTC
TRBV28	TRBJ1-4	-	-	CASALLLGGMELFF	TGTGCCAGCGCGCTCCTCCTTGGGGGGATGGAACTGTTTTTT
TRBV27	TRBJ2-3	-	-	CASSWGPQGSGTQYF	TGTGCCAGCAGCTGGGGGCCACAGGGTTCGGGTACGCAGTATTTT
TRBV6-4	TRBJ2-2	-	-	CASSETNTGELFF	TGTGCCAGCAGTGAGACTAACACCGGGGAGCTGTTTTTT
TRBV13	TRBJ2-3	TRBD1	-	CASSLDRGGTDTQYF	TGTGCCAGCAGCCTGGACAGGGGAGGCACAGATACGCAGTATTTT
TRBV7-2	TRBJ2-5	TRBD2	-	CASKGTSGRELETQYF	TGTGCCAGCAAAGGGACCTCAGGGAGGGAGTTAGAGACCCAGTACTTC
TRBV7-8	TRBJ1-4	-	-	CASSLDMQGLGEKLFF	TGTGCCAGCAGCTTAGATATGCAGGGCCTGGGTGAAAAACTGTTTTTT
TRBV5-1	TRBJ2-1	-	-	CASSPGQPLYNEQFF	TGCGCCAGCAGCCCTGGACAGCCACTCTACAATGAGCAGTTCTTC
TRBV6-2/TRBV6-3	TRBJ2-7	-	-	CASSYDAEDSTSYEQYF	TGTGCCAGCAGTTACGACGCCGAGGACAGTACCTCCTACGAGCAGTACTTC
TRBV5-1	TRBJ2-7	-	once	CASTREGGSYEQYF	TGCGCCAGCACCCGGGAAGGGGGCTCCTACGAGCAGTACTTC
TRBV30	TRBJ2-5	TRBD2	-	CAWTSAGVGAQYF	TGTGCCTGGACAAGCGCGGGAGTAGGGGCCCAGTACTTC
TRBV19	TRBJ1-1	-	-	CASRPGQMNTEAFF	TGTGCCAGTAGACCGGGACAAATGAACACTGAAGCTTTCTTT
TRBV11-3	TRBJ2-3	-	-	CASSLGDTQYF	TGTGCCAGCAGTCTCGGGGATACGCAGTATTTT
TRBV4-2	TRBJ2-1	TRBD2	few	CASSQTPTGTSGIGEQFF	TGTGCCAGCAGCCAGACCCCGACTGGGACTAGCGGGATAGGTGAGCAGTTCTTC
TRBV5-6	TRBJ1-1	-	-	CASSLLGTGNTEAFF	TGTGCCAGCAGCCTGCTGGGGACGGGGAACACTGAAGCTTTCTTT
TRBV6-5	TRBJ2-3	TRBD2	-	CASSKRGADTQYF	TGTGCCAGCTCCAAGCGGGGCGCAGATACGCAGTATTTT